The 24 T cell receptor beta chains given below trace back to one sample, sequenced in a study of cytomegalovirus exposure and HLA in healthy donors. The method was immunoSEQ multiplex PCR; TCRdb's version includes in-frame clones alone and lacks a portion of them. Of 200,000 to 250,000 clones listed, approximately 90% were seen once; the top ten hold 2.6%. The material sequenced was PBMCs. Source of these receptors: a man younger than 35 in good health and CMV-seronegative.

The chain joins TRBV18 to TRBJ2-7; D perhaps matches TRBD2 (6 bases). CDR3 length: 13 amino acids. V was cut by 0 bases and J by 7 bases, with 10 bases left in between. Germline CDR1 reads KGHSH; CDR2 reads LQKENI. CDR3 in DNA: TGTGCCAGCTCACCACCGCGGGGTTGGGAGCAGTACTTC. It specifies CASSPPRGWEQYF.

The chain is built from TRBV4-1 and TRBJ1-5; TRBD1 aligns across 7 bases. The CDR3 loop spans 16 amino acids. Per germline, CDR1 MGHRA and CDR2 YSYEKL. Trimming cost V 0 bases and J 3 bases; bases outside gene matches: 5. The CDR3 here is CASSQENRGANQPQHF. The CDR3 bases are TGCGCCAGCAGCCAAGAAAACAGGGGCGCCAATCAGCCCCAGCATTTT.

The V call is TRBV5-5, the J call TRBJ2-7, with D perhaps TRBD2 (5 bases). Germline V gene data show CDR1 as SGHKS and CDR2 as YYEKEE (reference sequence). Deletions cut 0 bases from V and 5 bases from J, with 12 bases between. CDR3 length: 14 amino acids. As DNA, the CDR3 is TGTGCCAGCAGCTTGGCCCTTAGCGTTGACGAGCAGTACTTC. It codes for CASSLALSVDEQYF.

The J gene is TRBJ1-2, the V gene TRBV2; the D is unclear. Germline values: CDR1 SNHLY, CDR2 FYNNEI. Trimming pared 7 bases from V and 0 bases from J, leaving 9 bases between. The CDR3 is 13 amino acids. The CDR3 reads CASTGVPNYGYTF. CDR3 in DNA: TGTGCCAGCACGGGAGTCCCTAACTATGGCTACACCTTC.

The DNA of the CDR3 is TGCGCCAGCAGTTATGGTTCGCGGACTAGCGGTGCGGAGCAGTACTTC. Translating gives CASSYGSRTSGAEQYF. This chain uses TRBV5-1 with TRBJ2-7; 10 nucleotides align to TRBD2. V was pared by 5 bases and J by 7 bases, with 15 bases of the junction left unmatched. This CDR3 region has 16 residues. Per germline, CDR1 SGHRS and CDR2 YFSETQ.

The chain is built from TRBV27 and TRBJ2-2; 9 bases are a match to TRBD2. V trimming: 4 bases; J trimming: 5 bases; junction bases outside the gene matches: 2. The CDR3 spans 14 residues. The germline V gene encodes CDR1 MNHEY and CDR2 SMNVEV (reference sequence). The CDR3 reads CASSSSGGTGELFF. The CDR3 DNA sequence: TGTGCCAGCAGTTCGAGCGGGGGGACCGGGGAGCTGTTTTTT.

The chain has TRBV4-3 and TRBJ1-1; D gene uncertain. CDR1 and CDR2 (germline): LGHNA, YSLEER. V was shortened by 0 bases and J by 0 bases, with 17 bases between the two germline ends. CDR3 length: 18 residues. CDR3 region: CASSQDVGYTTMNTEAFF. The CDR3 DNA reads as TGCGCCAGCAGCCAAGATGTGGGGTACACGACTATGAACACTGAAGCTTTCTTT.

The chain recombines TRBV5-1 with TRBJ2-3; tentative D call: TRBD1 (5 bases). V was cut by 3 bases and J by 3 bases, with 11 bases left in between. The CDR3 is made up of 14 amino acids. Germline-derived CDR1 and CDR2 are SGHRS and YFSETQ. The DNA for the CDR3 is TGCGCCAGCAGCTGGGGCATGAGTACAGATACGCAGTATTTT. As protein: CASSWGMSTDTQYF.

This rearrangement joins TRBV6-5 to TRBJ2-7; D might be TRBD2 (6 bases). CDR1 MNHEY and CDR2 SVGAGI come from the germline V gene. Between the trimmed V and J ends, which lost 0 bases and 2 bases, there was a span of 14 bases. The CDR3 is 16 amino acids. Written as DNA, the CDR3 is TGTGCCAGCAGTTACTCGACCCTAGCGTATACCTACGAGCAGTACTTC. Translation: CASSYSTLAYTYEQYF.

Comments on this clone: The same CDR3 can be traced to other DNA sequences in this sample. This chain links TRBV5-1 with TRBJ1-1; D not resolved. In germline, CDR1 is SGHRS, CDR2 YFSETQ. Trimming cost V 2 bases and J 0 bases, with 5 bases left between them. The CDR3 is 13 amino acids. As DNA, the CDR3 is TGCGCCAGCAGCTTCCGTGTGAACACTGAAGCTTTCTTT. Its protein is CASSFRVNTEAFF.

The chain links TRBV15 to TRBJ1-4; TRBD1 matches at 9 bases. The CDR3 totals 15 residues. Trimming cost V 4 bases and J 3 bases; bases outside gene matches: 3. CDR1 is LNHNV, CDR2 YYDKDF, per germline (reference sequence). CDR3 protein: CATSTRDRANEKLFF. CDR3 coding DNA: TGTGCCACCAGCACCCGGGACAGGGCTAATGAAAAACTGTTTTTT.

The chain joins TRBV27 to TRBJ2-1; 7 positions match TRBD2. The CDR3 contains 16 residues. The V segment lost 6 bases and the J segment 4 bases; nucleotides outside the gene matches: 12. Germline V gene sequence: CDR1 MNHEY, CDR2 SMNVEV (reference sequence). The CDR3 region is CASRPTGRAGYNEQFF. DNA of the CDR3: TGTGCCAGCAGGCCTACGGGGAGGGCGGGGTACAATGAGCAGTTCTTC.

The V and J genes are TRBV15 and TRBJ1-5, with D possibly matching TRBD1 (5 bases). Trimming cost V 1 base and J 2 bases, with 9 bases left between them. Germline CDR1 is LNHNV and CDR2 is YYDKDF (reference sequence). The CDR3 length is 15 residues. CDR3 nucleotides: TGTGCCACCAGCAGAGGAGGCAGGGGCAATCAGCCCCAGCATTTT. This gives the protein CATSRGGRGNQPQHF.

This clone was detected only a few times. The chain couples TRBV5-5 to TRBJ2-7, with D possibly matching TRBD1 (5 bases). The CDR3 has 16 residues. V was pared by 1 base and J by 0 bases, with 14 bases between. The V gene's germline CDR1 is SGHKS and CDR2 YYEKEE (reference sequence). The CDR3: CASSLQRTSSSYEQYF. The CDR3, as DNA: TGTGCCAGCAGCTTGCAACGGACAAGCAGCTCCTACGAGCAGTACTTC.

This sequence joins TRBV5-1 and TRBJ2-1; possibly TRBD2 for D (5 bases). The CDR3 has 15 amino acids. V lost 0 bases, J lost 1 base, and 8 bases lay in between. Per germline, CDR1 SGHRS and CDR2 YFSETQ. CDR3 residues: CASSLELGSYNEQFF. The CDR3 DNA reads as TGCGCCAGCAGCTTGGAACTAGGATCCTACAATGAGCAGTTCTTC. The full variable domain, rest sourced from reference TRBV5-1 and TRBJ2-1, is KAGVTQTPRYLIKTRGQQVTLSCSPISGHRSVSWYQQTPGQGLQFLFEYFSETQRNKGNFPGRFSGRQFSNSRSEMNVSTLELGDSALYLCASSLELGSYNEQFFGPGTRLTVL.

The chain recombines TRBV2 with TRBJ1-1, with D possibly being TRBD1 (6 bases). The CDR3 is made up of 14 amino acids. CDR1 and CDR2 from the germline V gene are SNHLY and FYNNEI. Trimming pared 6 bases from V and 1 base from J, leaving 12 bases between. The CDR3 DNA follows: TGTGCCAGCAGCGACCAGACAGGGAACACTGAAGCTTTCTTT. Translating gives CASSDQTGNTEAFF.

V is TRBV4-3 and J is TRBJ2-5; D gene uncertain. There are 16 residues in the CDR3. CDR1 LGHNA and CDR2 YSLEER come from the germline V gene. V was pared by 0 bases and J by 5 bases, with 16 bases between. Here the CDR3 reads CASSQDPPSRMETQYF. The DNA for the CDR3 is TGCGCCAGCAGCCAAGATCCCCCTTCCAGGATGGAGACCCAGTACTTC.

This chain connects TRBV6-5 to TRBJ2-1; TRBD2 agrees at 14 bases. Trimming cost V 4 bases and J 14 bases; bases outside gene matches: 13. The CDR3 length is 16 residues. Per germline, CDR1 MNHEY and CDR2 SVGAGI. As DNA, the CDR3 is TGTGCCAGCAGTTCCTCGGAGACTAGCGGGAGGGCCAGGGAGTTCTTC. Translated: CASSSSETSGRAREFF.

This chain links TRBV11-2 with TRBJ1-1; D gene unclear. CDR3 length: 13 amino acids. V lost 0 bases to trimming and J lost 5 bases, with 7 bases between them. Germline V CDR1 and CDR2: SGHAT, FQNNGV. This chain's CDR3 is CASSLDADTEAFF. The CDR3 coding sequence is TGTGCCAGCAGCTTAGATGCGGATACTGAAGCTTTCTTT. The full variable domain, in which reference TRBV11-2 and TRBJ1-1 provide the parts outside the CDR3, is EAGVAQSPRYKIIEKRQSVAFWCNPISGHATLYWYQQILGQGPKLLIQFQNNGVVDDSQLPKDRFSAERLKGVDSTLKIQPAKLEDSAVYLCASSLDADTEAFFGQGTRLTVV.

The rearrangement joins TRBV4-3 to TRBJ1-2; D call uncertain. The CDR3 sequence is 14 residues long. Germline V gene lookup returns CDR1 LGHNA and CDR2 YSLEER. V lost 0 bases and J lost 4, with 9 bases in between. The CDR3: CASSQDPGVYGYTF. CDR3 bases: TGCGCCAGCAGCCAAGATCCCGGGGTCTATGGCTACACCTTC.

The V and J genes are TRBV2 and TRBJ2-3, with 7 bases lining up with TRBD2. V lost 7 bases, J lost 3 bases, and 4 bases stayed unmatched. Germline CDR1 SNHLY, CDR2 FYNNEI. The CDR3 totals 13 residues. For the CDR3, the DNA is TGTGCCAGCATTCTGGGGGGGACAGATACGCAGTATTTT. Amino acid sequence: CASILGGTDTQYF.

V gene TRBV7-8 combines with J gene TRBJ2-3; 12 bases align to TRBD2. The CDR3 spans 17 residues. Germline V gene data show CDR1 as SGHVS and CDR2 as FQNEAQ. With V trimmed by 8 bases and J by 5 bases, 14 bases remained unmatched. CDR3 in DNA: TGTGCCAGCTCCCCATCTCGACTAGCGGGGGTGGTAGATACGCAGTATTTT. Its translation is CASSPSRLAGVVDTQYF.

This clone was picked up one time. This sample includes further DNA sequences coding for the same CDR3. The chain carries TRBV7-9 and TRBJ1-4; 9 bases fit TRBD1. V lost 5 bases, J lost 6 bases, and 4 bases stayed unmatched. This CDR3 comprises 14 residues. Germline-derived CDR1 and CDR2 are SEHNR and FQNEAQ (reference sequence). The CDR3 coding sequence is TGTGCCAGCAGCCCGGGACAGGGTGATGAAAAACTGTTTTTT. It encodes CASSPGQGDEKLFF.

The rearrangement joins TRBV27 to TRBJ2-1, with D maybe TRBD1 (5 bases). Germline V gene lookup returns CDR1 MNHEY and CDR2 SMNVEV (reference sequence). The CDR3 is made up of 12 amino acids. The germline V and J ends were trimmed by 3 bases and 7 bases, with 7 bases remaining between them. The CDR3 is CASSFRENEQFF. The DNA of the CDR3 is TGTGCCAGCAGTTTCAGGGAAAATGAGCAGTTCTTC.